This T cell receptor (beta chain) is from a study of T cell responses to AZD1222 COVID-19 vaccine. This CDR3 region has 16 residues. The V gene lost 2 bases and the J gene lost 0 bases, with 11 bases spanning the gap. Looked up from germline, CDR1 is WNHNN and CDR2 is SYGVQD (reference sequence). The data were produced by immunoSEQ multiplex PCR, yet TCRdb's version contains in-frame clones alone and is incomplete. Among 120,000 or so clones listed, under 90% were seen once. This chain joins TRBV10-1 and TRBJ1-3, with D unclear. Sequencing was performed on peripheral blood, taken on day 0 of AZD1222 vaccination. The sequence was collected from an adult in good health. The CDR3 sequence is CASSEVGPFSGNTIYF. In nucleotides, the CDR3 is TGCGCCAGCAGTGAGGTGGGCCCGTTCTCTGGAAACACCATATATTTT.